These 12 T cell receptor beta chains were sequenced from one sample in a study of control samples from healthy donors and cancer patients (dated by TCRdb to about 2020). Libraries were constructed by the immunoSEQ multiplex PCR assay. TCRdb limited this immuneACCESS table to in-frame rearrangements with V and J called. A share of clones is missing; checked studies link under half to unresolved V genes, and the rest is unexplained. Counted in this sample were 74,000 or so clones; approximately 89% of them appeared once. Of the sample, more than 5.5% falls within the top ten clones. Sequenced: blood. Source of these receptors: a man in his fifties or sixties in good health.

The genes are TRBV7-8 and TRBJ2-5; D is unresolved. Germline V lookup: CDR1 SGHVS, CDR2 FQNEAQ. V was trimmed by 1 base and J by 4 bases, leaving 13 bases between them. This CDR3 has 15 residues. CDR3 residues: CASSLGRASGETQYF. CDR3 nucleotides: TGTGCCAGCAGCTTAGGACGGGCCTCGGGAGAGACCCAGTACTTC.

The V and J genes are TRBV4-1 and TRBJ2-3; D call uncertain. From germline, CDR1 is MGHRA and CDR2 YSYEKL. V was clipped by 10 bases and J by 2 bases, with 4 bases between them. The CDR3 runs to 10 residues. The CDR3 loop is CATYTDTQYF. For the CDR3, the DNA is TGCGCCACTTACACAGATACGCAGTATTTT.

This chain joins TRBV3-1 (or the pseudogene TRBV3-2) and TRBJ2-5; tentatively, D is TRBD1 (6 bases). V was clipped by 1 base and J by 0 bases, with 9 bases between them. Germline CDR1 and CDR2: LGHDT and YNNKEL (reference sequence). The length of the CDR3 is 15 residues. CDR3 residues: CASSQGEGDQETQYF. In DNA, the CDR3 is TGTGCCAGCAGCCAAGGTGAGGGGGACCAAGAGACCCAGTACTTC.

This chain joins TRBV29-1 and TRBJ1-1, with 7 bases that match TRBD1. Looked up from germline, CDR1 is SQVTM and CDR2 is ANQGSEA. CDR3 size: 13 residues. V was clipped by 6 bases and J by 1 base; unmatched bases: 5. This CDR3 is CSVNRGWNTEAFF. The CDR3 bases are TGCAGCGTCAACAGGGGCTGGAACACTGAAGCTTTCTTT.

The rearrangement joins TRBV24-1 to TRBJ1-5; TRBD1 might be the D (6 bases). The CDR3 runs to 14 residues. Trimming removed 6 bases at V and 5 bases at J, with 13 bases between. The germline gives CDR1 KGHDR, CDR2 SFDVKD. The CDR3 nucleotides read TGTGCCACCAGTCGGGCACAGGGAGATCAGCCCCAGCATTTT. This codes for CATSRAQGDQPQHF.

The CDR3 loop reads CASSIVSGLATSYNEQFF. The CDR3 DNA is TGTGCCAGTAGTATAGTCAGTGGCCTAGCAACCTCCTACAATGAGCAGTTCTTC. V usage is TRBV19 and J usage is TRBJ2-1; tentative D call: TRBD2 (5 bases). The CDR3 consists of 18 residues. The germline gives CDR1 LNHDA, CDR2 SQIVND (reference sequence). The V and J ends lost 1 base and 0 bases respectively, with 16 bases between them. Full variable domain (rest looked up from reference TRBV19 and TRBJ2-1): DGGITQSPKYLFRKEGQNVTLSCEQNLNHDAMYWYRQDPGQGLRLIYYSQIVNDFQKGDIAEGYSVSREKKESFPLTVTSAQKNPTAFYLCASSIVSGLATSYNEQFFGPGTRLTVL.

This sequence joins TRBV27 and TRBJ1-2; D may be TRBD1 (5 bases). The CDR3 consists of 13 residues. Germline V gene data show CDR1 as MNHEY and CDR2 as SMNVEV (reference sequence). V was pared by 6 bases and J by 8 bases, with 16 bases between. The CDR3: CASSMGRASGYTF. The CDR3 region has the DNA TGTGCCAGCAGCATGGGACGGGCTAGCGGCTACACCTTC.

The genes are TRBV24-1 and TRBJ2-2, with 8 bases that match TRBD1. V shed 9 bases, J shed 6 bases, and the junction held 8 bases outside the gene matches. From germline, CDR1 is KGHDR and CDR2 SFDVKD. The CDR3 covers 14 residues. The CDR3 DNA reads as TGTGCCACCGATACAGGGGGTTCACCCGGGGAGCTGTTTTTT. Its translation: CATDTGGSPGELFF.

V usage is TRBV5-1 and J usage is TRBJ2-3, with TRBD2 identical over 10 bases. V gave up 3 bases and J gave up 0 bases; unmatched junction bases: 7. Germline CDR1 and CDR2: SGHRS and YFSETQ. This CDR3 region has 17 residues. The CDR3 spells CASSWPVAGGSTDTQYF. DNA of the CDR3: TGCGCCAGCAGCTGGCCCGTAGCGGGGGGTAGCACAGATACGCAGTATTTT.

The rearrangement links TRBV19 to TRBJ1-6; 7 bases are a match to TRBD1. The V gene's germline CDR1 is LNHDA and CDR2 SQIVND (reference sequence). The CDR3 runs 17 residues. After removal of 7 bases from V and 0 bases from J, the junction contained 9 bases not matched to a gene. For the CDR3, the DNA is TGTGCCAGTACTCGGACAGGCCTTAGCTCCTATAATTCACCCCTCCACTTT. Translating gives CASTRTGLSSYNSPLHF.

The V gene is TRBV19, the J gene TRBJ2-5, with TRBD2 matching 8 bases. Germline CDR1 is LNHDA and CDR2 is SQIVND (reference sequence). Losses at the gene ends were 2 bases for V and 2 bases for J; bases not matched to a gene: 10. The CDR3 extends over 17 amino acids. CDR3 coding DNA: TGTGCCAGTAGTATAAGGCGGGAGGTAGCGGGGCAAGAGACCCAGTACTTC. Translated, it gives CASSIRREVAGQETQYF.

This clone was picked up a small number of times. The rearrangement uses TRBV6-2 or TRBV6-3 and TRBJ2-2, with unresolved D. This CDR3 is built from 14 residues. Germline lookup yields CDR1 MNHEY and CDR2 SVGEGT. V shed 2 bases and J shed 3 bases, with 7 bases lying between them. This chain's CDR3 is CASSYLADTGELFF. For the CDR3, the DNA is TGTGCCAGCAGTTACCTGGCAGACACCGGGGAGCTGTTTTTT.